One and the same sample provided the 30 T cell receptor beta chains below, sequenced in a study of OX40 agonist ivuxolimab in advanced cancers. TCRdb's table, derived via immunoSEQ multiplex PCR, lists solely in-frame clones and lacks some. The sample has about 60,000 clones; 85% are singletons. Sample: CD4+ or CD8+ T cells sorted from blood, taken in a trial of the OX40 agonist ivuxolimab. These receptors were collected from an adult with an advanced solid tumor such as melanoma, head and neck, liver or kidney cancer.

This sequence joins TRBV5-8 and TRBJ2-5; possible D gene TRBD2, 6 bases. The V end was cut by 4 bases, the J end by 3 bases, with 25 bases between. Per the germline V gene, CDR1 is SGHTS and CDR2 is YDEGEE. The CDR3 has 18 residues. The CDR3 DNA is TGTGCCAGCAGCCTGGGAGGCCGGAGTGGAGGGCTGAAAGAGACCCAGTACTTC. Translation: CASSLGGRSGGLKETQYF. Full variable domain (missing parts from reference TRBV5-8 and TRBJ2-5): EAGVTQSPTHLIKTRGQQATLRCSPISGHTSVYWYQQALGLGLQFLLWYDEGEERNRGNFPPRFSGRQFPNYSSELNVNALELEDSALYLCASSLGGRSGGLKETQYFGPGTRLLVL.

The chain recombines TRBV28 with TRBJ2-7, with TRBD2 matching 10 bases. V shed 3 bases and J 4 bases; nucleotides not matched to a gene: 9. The V gene's germline CDR1 is MDHEN and CDR2 SYDVKM. The CDR3 is 16 residues long. CDR3 in DNA: TGTGCCAGCAGTTTTACCCATGGGACTAGCGATTACGAGCAGTACTTC. This codes for CASSFTHGTSDYEQYF.

The gene calls are TRBV28 and TRBJ2-3, with 9 bases fitting TRBD2. The CDR3 runs to 20 residues. Germline CDR1 MDHEN, CDR2 SYDVKM. V shed 5 bases, J shed 2 bases, and the junction held 20 bases outside the gene matches. The CDR3, as DNA: TGTGCCAGCAGTGAACAGGGACCCTTCACTAGCGGGCGACTCACAGATACGCAGTATTTT. Translation: CASSEQGPFTSGRLTDTQYF.

The chain recombines TRBV10-3 with TRBJ1-1; D is unresolved. The ends were cut back, 11 bases at V and 2 bases at J, with 15 bases in the middle. Germline V lookup: CDR1 ENHRY, CDR2 SYGVKD. The CDR3 sequence is 13 residues long. The CDR3 region is CAGAQAGNTEAFF. For the CDR3, the DNA is TGTGCCGGCGCGCAGGCGGGAAACACTGAAGCTTTCTTT.

J is TRBJ2-7 and V is TRBV15, with D possibly matching TRBD1 (5 bases). CDR1 and CDR2 (germline): LNHNV, YYDKDF (reference sequence). The CDR3 totals 14 residues. V was trimmed by 1 base and J by 7 bases, leaving 14 bases between them. The CDR3 region has the DNA TGTGCCACCAGCAGAGGTACAGTGGCAGGGGAGCAGTACTTC. Translated, it gives CATSRGTVAGEQYF.

This clone was seen a single time. The V call is TRBV29-1, the J call TRBJ1-1; D gene uncertain. Trimming removed 3 bases at V and 1 base at J, with 9 bases between. This CDR3 is built from 13 residues. The germline CDR1 and CDR2 sequences are SQVTM and ANQGSEA. The CDR3 sequence: CSVDSPENTEAFF. CDR3 bases: TGCAGCGTTGATTCTCCGGAGAACACTGAAGCTTTCTTT. The full variable domain, with the rest looked up from reference TRBV29-1 and TRBJ1-1, is SAVISQKPSRDICQRGTSLTIQCQVDSQVTMMFWYRQQPGQSLTLIATANQGSEATYESGFVIDKFPISRPNLTFSTLTVSNMSPEDSSIYLCSVDSPENTEAFFGQGTRLTVV.

V and J are TRBV7-2 and TRBJ2-5; 9 bases line up with TRBD1. The CDR3 is 15 residues long. With V trimmed by 5 bases and J by 5 bases, 9 bases remained unmatched. Germline V gene data show CDR1 as SGHTA and CDR2 as FQGNSA. In DNA, the CDR3 is TGTGCCAGCAGCGGACCGGGACAGGGTGGGGAGACCCAGTACTTC. Encoded protein: CASSGPGQGGETQYF. The full variable domain, its missing parts supplied by reference TRBV7-2 and TRBJ2-5, is GAGVSQSPSNKVTEKGKDVELRCDPISGHTALYWYRQSLGQGLEFLIYFQGNSAPDKSGLPSDRFSAERTGGSVSTLTIQRTQQEDSAVYLCASSGPGQGGETQYFGPGTRLLVL.

The CDR3 sequence: CASSKGASGALEQFF. The CDR3 region has the DNA TGTGCCAGCAGCAAAGGGGCTAGCGGGGCGCTTGAGCAGTTCTTC. The chain links TRBV7-3 to TRBJ2-1, with TRBD2 matching 9 bases. Germline values: CDR1 SGHTA, CDR2 FQGTGA. The length of the CDR3 is 15 residues. Losses at the gene ends were 5 bases for V and 9 bases for J; bases not matched to a gene: 11.

This clone turned up a few times. This chain links TRBV28 with TRBJ2-1; D not certain. CDR1 is MDHEN and CDR2 is SYDVKM in the germline V gene. V was pared by 4 bases and J by 0 bases, with 10 bases between. This CDR3 has 15 residues. Here the CDR3 reads CASSSMILSYNEQFF. CDR3 nucleotides: TGTGCCAGCAGTTCCATGATACTCTCCTACAATGAGCAGTTCTTC.

The chain couples TRBV6-4 to TRBJ1-4; no clear D. Germline CDR1 reads MRHNA; CDR2 reads SNTAGT. V was cut by 5 bases and J by 5 bases, with 9 bases left in between. There are 13 residues in the CDR3. Here the CDR3 reads CASSREVNEKLFF. The CDR3 bases are TGTGCCAGCAGTCGCGAGGTGAATGAAAAACTGTTTTTT.

V usage is TRBV28 and J usage is TRBJ2-7; TRBD2 matches at 11 bases. The V gene's germline CDR1 is MDHEN and CDR2 SYDVKM. V lost 4 bases, J lost 3 bases, and 2 bases stayed unmatched. The CDR3 is made up of 14 amino acids. In DNA form, the CDR3 reads TGTGCCAGCAGTTCAGGGACTAGCGGCTACGAGCAGTACTTC. This gives the protein CASSSGTSGYEQYF.

The genes are TRBV18 and TRBJ2-6, with D hard to call. CDR1 and CDR2 from the germline V gene are KGHSH and LQKENI. This CDR3 region has 16 residues. V was pared by 2 bases and J by 0 bases, with 8 bases between. The CDR3 loop is CASSPVRASGANVLTF. DNA for the CDR3: TGTGCCAGCTCACCAGTGAGAGCCTCTGGGGCCAACGTCCTGACTTTC. Combining the CDR3 with reference TRBV18 and TRBJ2-6 gives the whole variable domain NAGVMQNPRHLVRRRGQEARLRCSPMKGHSHVYWYRQLPEEGLKFMVYLQKENIIDESGMPKERFSAEFPKEGPSILRIQQVVRGDSAAYFCASSPVRASGANVLTFGAGSRLTVL.

The chain combines TRBV28 with TRBJ1-5; D possibly corresponds to TRBD1 (6 bases). V dropped 6 bases and J dropped 2 bases, with 14 bases sitting between them. CDR1 and CDR2 (germline): MDHEN, SYDVKM. This CDR3 is built from 15 residues. The CDR3 DNA follows: TGTGCCAGCAGGGGGGGGGCGAAGGGCAATCAGCCCCAGCATTTT. Its protein product is CASRGGAKGNQPQHF.

The chain is built from TRBV21-1 and TRBJ2-7. TRBV21-1 is termed a pseudogene. The CDR3 consists of 12 residues. CDR3 residues: CASSQRYYEQYF. CDR3 coding DNA: TGTGCCAGCAGCCAAAGGTACTACGAGCAGTACTTC.

The chain joins TRBV7-2 to TRBJ2-1; maybe TRBD2 (5 bases). The CDR3 consists of 16 residues. Trimming cost V 5 bases and J 0 bases, with 14 bases left between them. Germline CDR1 and CDR2: SGHTA and FQGNSA. The CDR3 DNA reads TGTGCCAGCAGCCCCTTTAGCGTGAGCTCCTACAATGAGCAGTTCTTC. It specifies CASSPFSVSSYNEQFF.

The rearrangement uses TRBV6-6 and TRBJ2-1, with D perhaps TRBD2 (6 bases). Trimming took off 0 bases at V and 12 bases at J, with 15 bases between the two ends. CDR3 length equals 14 residues. Germline CDR1 reads MNHNY; CDR2 reads SVGAGI (reference sequence). This CDR3 is CASSYSGDSGAQFF. The CDR3 DNA sequence: TGTGCCAGCAGTTACTCGGGGGACTCAGGCGCGCAGTTCTTC.

V usage is TRBV30 and J usage is TRBJ1-3; maybe TRBD1 (5 bases). Trimming left V 2 bases short and J 4 bases short, with 27 bases between. This CDR3 has 19 amino acids. Per germline, CDR1 GTSNPN and CDR2 SVGIG (reference sequence). The CDR3 sequence: CAWSTTGARARGSGNTIYF. The CDR3 DNA sequence: TGTGCCTGGAGTACTACAGGCGCCAGGGCTCGGGGCTCAGGAAACACCATATATTTT. Full variable domain (remainder filled in from reference TRBV30 and TRBJ1-3): SQTIHQWPATLVQPVGSPLSLECTVEGTSNPNLYWYRQAAGRGLQLLFYSVGIGQISSEVPQNLSASRPQDRQFILSSKKLLLSDSGFYLCAWSTTGARARGSGNTIYFGEGSWLTVV.

This clone has just one count. This rearrangement joins TRBV27 to TRBJ2-2, with D possibly being TRBD2 (6 bases). CDR3 size: 15 residues. Germline V CDR1 and CDR2: MNHEY, SMNVEV (reference sequence). The V and J ends lost 4 bases and 5 bases respectively, with 14 bases between them. The CDR3 DNA follows: TGTGCCAGCAGTTCCCCTGGGGGGAGAACCGGGGAGCTGTTTTTT. It translates to CASSSPGGRTGELFF.

The DNA of the CDR3 is TGTGCCAGCAGCTTGCGGAAAGATGAAAAACTGTTTTTT. Translated, it gives CASSLRKDEKLFF. The chain recombines TRBV7-9 with TRBJ1-4, with D uncertain. V was shortened by 3 bases and J by 6 bases, with 8 bases between the two germline ends. Per the germline V gene, CDR1 is SEHNR and CDR2 is FQNEAQ (reference sequence). CDR3 length: 13 residues.

The J gene is TRBJ2-7, the V gene TRBV5-4; possible D gene TRBD1, 6 bases. The CDR3 contains 13 residues. The V gene lost 1 base and the J gene lost 3 bases, with 8 bases spanning the gap. From germline, CDR1 is SGHNT and CDR2 YYREEE (reference sequence). CDR3 amino acids: CASSLTGSYEQYF. The CDR3 DNA reads as TGTGCCAGCAGCTTGACAGGGAGCTACGAGCAGTACTTC.

The J gene is TRBJ1-4, the V gene TRBV6-1, with D perhaps TRBD1 (6 bases). Trimming stripped 3 bases from V and 7 bases from J, with 12 bases between. This CDR3 is built from 14 residues. Germline CDR1 is MNHNS and CDR2 is SASEGT. The CDR3 here is CASSETGGLEKLFF. The CDR3 DNA sequence: TGTGCCAGCAGTGAGACGGGGGGCCTTGAAAAACTGTTTTTT.

V usage is TRBV19 and J usage is TRBJ2-6, with 9 positions matching TRBD1. The length of the CDR3 is 16 residues. CDR1 and CDR2 (germline): LNHDA, SQIVND (reference sequence). V shed 11 bases, J shed 0 bases, and the junction held 8 bases outside the gene matches. CDR3 sequence reads: CAATGTGSSGANVLTF. In DNA form, the CDR3 reads TGTGCCGCTACCGGGACAGGGTCCTCTGGGGCCAACGTCCTGACTTTC.

The gene calls are TRBV28 and TRBJ2-2; no clear D. CDR1 MDHEN and CDR2 SYDVKM come from the germline V gene. With 6 bases removed from V and 3 bases from J, the gap between germline ends came to 14 bases. The CDR3 is 15 residues long. This CDR3 is CASRARTLHTGELFF. CDR3 sequence (DNA): TGTGCCAGCAGGGCTCGGACCCTTCACACCGGGGAGCTGTTTTTT. The whole variable domain, remainder taken from reference TRBV28 and TRBJ2-2, is DVKVTQSSRYLVKRTGEKVFLECVQDMDHENMFWYRQDPGLGLRLIYFSYDVKMKEKGDIPEGYSVSREKKERFSLILESASTNQTSMYLCASRARTLHTGELFFGEGSRLTVL.

The chain combines TRBV6-1 with TRBJ1-1; TRBD1 might be the D (6 bases). The length of the CDR3 is 12 residues. CDR1 MNHNS and CDR2 SASEGT come from the germline V gene. Trimming removed 4 bases from V and 11 bases from J, with 14 bases in between. The CDR3 nucleotides are TGTGCCAGCAGTGGTAACAGGGTTGGCGCTTTCTTT. Translated: CASSGNRVGAFF.

The chain employs TRBV6-4 and TRBJ2-1; TRBD1 agrees at 9 bases. The CDR3 is 15 amino acids. J gave up 3 bases and V 3 bases, and 3 bases lay outside the gene matches. The germline gives CDR1 MRHNA, CDR2 SNTAGT. Here the CDR3 DNA reads TGTGCCAGCAGTGAGGGGACAGGGTACTACAATGAGCAGTTCTTC. Its translation: CASSEGTGYYNEQFF.

The chain couples TRBV30 to TRBJ2-1; D remains ambiguous. This CDR3 is built from 15 residues. Germline V lookup: CDR1 GTSNPN, CDR2 SVGIG (reference sequence). The V end was cut by 3 bases, the J end by 7 bases, with 19 bases between. The CDR3 bases are TGTGCCTGGAGAGGTTTAGTCTCTTTCGGGAATGAGCAGTTCTTC. It specifies CAWRGLVSFGNEQFF.

The chain joins TRBV5-1 to TRBJ1-1; possibly TRBD1 for D (5 bases). The germline V gene encodes CDR1 SGHRS and CDR2 YFSETQ. The V end was cut by 4 bases, the J end by 1 base, with 11 bases between. This CDR3 has 14 residues. CDR3 residues: CASSHGTGNTEAFF. CDR3 DNA sequence: TGCGCCAGCAGCCACGGGACGGGGAACACTGAAGCTTTCTTT.

The J gene is TRBJ1-2, the V gene TRBV30; no clear D gene. CDR3 size: 12 residues. V was shortened by 3 bases and J by 5 bases, with 10 bases between the two germline ends. CDR1 is GTSNPN, CDR2 SVGIG, per germline (reference sequence). The CDR3 reads CAWSGREYGYTF. In nucleotides, the CDR3 is TGTGCCTGGAGCGGGCGGGAGTATGGCTACACCTTC.

DNA of the CDR3: TGTGCCAGCAATGGCAGGGCCACCGGGGAGCTGTTTTTT. The encoded protein is CASNGRATGELFF. The chain employs TRBV6-1 and TRBJ2-2; possibly TRBD1 for D (5 bases). The germline V gene encodes CDR1 MNHNS and CDR2 SASEGT. The V gene lost 7 bases and the J gene lost 4 bases, with 10 bases spanning the gap. CDR3 length: 13 residues.

This clone was recorded a few times. In DNA, the CDR3 is TGCGCCAGCAGCCATTCAGCCGGGACCGGACTCAGGGCCCAGCATTTT. Amino acids: CASSHSAGTGLRAQHF. The chain carries TRBV4-1 and TRBJ1-5, with D possibly matching TRBD1 (5 bases). The V gene lost 3 bases and the J gene lost 11 bases, with 23 bases spanning the gap. The CDR3 runs 16 residues. Germline V gene sequence: CDR1 MGHRA, CDR2 YSYEKL.